This T cell receptor (beta chain) was captured by sequencing in a study of identical twins. Each CDR3 protein gets one entry after TCRdb re-called the 5' RACE reads with MiXCR. The sample lists 540,000 or so distinct CDR3 sequences, more than 20% occurring once. V lost 6 bases and J lost 2; bases outside the gene matches: 10. CDR1 is SGHAT, CDR2 FQNNGV, per germline. This CDR3 has 16 amino acids. These records were also assigned to another study, of yellow fever vaccine responses in identical twins.

The sequenced sample consisted of CD4+ T cells sorted from blood. The V gene is TRBV11-2, the J gene TRBJ2-5, with 9 nucleotides matching TRBD1. The sequence was collected from a woman younger than 30 in good health. CDR3 coding DNA: TGTGCCAGCAGGCGCCCGGGACAGGGTCTTCAAGAGACCCAGTACTTC. Amino acid sequence: CASRRPGQGLQETQYF.